A single T cell receptor beta chain is shown here with its context. Its antigen is as yet unknown. Time point indicated: baseline pretreatment blood. Treatment noted: 15 Gy SBRT to primary tumor, nephrectomy 4 weeks later. After SBRT, blood was collected at 2 and 4 weeks, plus baseline. Clear cell pathology was present in this patient's renal cell carcinoma. These data are taken from a study of radiation and T cells in renal cell carcinoma. Study as a whole: Nephrectomy followed 15 Gy stereotactic body radiation by 4 weeks. Study findings and constraints: Baseline intratumoral clonotype presence is unknown without pretreatment biopsies.

In germline, CDR1 is SGHDN, CDR2 FVKESK. The CDR3 totals 15 residues. After removal of 1 base from V and 4 bases from J, the junction contained 6 bases not matched to a gene. Sequencing was performed with immunoSEQ multiplex PCR; in TCRdb, only in-frame clones are kept and a portion is missing. This table holds 45,000 or so clones, approximately 83% found once. The chain carries TRBV14 and TRBJ2-7; 8 positions agree with TRBD2. This TCR came from a woman in her 70s with renal cell carcinoma. The sample consisted of blood, taken from a patient whose treatment included radiotherapy and nephrectomy. The CDR3 region is CASSQGSGTRYEQYF. The CDR3 region has the DNA TGTGCCAGCAGCCAAGGATCCGGGACTAGATACGAGCAGTACTTC.